This T cell receptor beta chain was recovered during a study of blood T cell repertoires in COVID-19. About the study: Sources were T cells, B-cell-depleted T cells, or PBMCs; the material itself was cDNA or gDNA.

TCRdb keeps only in-frame clones here, not all; method: immunoSEQ multiplex PCR. Of around 15,000 clones detected, approximately 85% appear once; the ten largest clones hold around a third. The CDR3 contains 13 residues. CDR1 and CDR2 (germline): SGHDN, FVKESK. V lost 4 bases to trimming and J lost 6 bases, with 9 bases between them. The gene calls are TRBV14 and TRBJ2-2, with TRBD1 as a possible D gene (6 bases). The sample was peripheral blood. The clonotype comes from a man between 65 and 85 years old in a cohort sampled during active COVID-19. CDR3 loop: CASSLQGSGELFF. In DNA, the CDR3 is TGTGCCAGCAGCCTACAGGGCTCCGGGGAGCTGTTTTTT.